The text below deals with one T cell receptor (beta chain). The data belong to a study of CD8 T cells in Susac syndrome. Background on the study: Active disease was present in six of the sequenced Susac syndrome patients, and remission in eight or nine.

The CDR3 covers 14 residues. Trimming pared 2 bases from V and 6 bases from J, leaving 10 bases between. RNA, at about 0.45 to 1 ug, was reverse transcribed with random hexamers. Amplification of TCR beta CDR3 across 54 Vbeta and 13 Jbeta was performed with immunoSEQ multiplex PCR. MiXCR, applied by TCRdb to the immunoSEQ multiplex PCR reads, yields one record per CDR3 protein. Of 150,000 to 200,000 distinct CDR3 sequences in the sample, around 96% were seen once. Material: CD4+ T cells from PBMCs. V gene TRBV12-3 or TRBV12-4 combines with J gene TRBJ2-2; D remains unclear. This TCR was sampled from a human donor with Susac syndrome. The DNA of the CDR3 is TGTGCCAGCAGTTTAATGACTCCCTCCGGGGAGCTGTTTTTT. Amino acids: CASSLMTPSGELFF.